This TCR beta chain was profiled in a study of OX40 agonist ivuxolimab in advanced cancers. Looking at the study overall: Partial responses, seen in three patients, involved one hepatocellular carcinoma and two cutaneous melanomas.

The repertoire was sequenced with immunoSEQ multiplex PCR; TCRdb's copy has only in-frame clones and lacks some. In the table there are some 77,000 clones, around 82% of which are singletons. The V and J ends lost 5 bases and 7 bases respectively, with 9 bases between them. This CDR3 contains 11 residues. Germline CDR1 GTSNPN, CDR2 SVGIG (reference sequence). This clonotype was sampled from an adult with an advanced solid tumor such as melanoma, head and neck, liver or kidney cancer. The source material was CD4+ or CD8+ T cells sorted from blood, sampled in a trial of the OX40 agonist ivuxolimab. The chain recombines TRBV30 with TRBJ2-1; D is unclear. In nucleotides, the CDR3 is TGTGCCTGGGAGGCGAGGAATGAGCAGTTCTTC. It is translated as CAWEARNEQFF.